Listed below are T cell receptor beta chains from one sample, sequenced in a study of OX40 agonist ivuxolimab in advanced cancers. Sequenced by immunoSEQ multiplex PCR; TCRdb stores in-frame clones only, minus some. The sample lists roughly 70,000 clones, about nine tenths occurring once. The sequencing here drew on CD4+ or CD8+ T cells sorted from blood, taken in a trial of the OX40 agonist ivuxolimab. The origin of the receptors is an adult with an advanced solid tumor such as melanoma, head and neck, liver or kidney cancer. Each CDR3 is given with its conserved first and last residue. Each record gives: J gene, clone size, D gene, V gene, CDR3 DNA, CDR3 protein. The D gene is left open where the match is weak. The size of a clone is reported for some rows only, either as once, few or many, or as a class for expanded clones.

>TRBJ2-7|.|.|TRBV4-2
TGTGCCAGCAGCCAAGGAATGGTCTACGAGCAGTACTTC
CASSQGMVYEQYF
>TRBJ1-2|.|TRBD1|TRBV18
TGTGCCAGCTCACCACAAATGACAGGGGGCTATGGCTACACCTTC
CASSPQMTGGYGYTF
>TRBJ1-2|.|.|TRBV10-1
TGCGCCAGCAGTGAGTTGAGGGTGGCGGTTAACTATGGCTACACCTTC
CASSELRVAVNYGYTF
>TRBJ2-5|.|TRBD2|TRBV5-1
TGCGCCAGCAGCTTGCAATCTAGCGGGGGACAAGAGACCCAGTACTTC
CASSLQSSGGQETQYF
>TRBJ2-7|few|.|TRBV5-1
TGCGCCAGCAGCTCAACCACTTCGGGATACGAGCAGTACTTC
CASSSTTSGYEQYF
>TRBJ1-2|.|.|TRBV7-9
TGTGCCAGCAGTGGACAGAACTATGGCTACACCTTC
CASSGQNYGYTF
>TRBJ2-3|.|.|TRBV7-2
TGTGCCAGCAGCTTAGGGGCCAACACAGATACGCAGTATTTT
CASSLGANTDTQYF
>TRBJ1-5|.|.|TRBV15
TGTGCCACCAGCAGAGATCTCAGCAATCAGCCCCAGCATTTT
CATSRDLSNQPQHF
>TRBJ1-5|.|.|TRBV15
TGTGCCACCAGCAGAGAGGGGGATCAGCCCCAGCATTTT
CATSREGDQPQHF
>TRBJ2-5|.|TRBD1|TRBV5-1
TGCGCCAGCAGCCGCCGAGAGGGACAGCAAGAGACCCAGTACTTC
CASSRREGQQETQYF
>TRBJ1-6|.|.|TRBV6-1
TGTGCCAGCAGTCCACTAGATTCACCCCTCCACTTT
CASSPLDSPLHF
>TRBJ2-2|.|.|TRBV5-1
TGCGCCAGCAGCCTCGATCCGTCCGCCGGGGAGCTGTTTTTT
CASSLDPSAGELFF
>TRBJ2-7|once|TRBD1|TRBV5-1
TGCGCCAGCAGCTTGGAACAGGGGGGCGCCTACGAGCAGTACTTC
CASSLEQGGAYEQYF
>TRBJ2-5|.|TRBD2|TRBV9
TGTGCCAGCAGCGTAACCTCGAGCGGGAGTCAGGAGACCCAGTACTTC
CASSVTSSGSQETQYF
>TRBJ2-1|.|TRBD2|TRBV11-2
TGTGCCAGCAGCAGTTGGACTAGCGGGAGGGGTGAGCAGTTCTTC
CASSSWTSGRGEQFF
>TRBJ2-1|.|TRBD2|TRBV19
TGTGCCAGTAGTACGACTAGCCCATTGAACAATGAGCAGTTCTTC
CASSTTSPLNNEQFF
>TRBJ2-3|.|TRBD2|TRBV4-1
TGCGCCAGCAGCCAACGACTAGCGGGAGGGCCTGAAGATACGCAGTATTTT
CASSQRLAGGPEDTQYF
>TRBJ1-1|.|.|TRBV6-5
TGTGCCAGCAGCCGGGCGACGGACGGGAACACTGAAGCTTTCTTT
CASSRATDGNTEAFF
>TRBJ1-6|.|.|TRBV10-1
TGCGCCAGCAGTCAAAGAAATTCACCCCTCCACTTT
CASSQRNSPLHF
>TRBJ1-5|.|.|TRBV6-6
TGTGCCAGCACCCGGGCCCCCGGACAACAGCCCCAGCATTTT
CASTRAPGQQPQHF
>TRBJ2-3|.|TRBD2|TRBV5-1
TGCGCCAGCAGCTCCGCTGGACTAGCGGGAGGAACCAGCACAGATACGCAGTATTTT
CASSSAGLAGGTSTDTQYF
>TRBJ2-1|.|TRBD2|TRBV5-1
TGCGCCAGCAGCTTGAACGTCGCTAGCGGGACTTACAATGAGCAGTTCTTC
CASSLNVASGTYNEQFF
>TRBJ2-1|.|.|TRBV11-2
TGTGCCAGCAGAAAGGTAACAGGCCGAGGGAATGAGCAGTTCTTC
CASRKVTGRGNEQFF
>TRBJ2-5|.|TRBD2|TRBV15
TGTGCCACCAGCAGACCCGCGGGGGGCCTAGAGACCCAGTACTTC
CATSRPAGGLETQYF
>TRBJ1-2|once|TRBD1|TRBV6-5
TGTGCCAGCAGCCGACAGGGGGGAATTCGCTATGGCTACACCTTC
CASSRQGGIRYGYTF
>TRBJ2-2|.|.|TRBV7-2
TGTGCCAGCAGCTTAGCGGGAGGGAACACCGGGGAGCTGTTTTTT
CASSLAGGNTGELFF
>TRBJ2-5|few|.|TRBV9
TGTGCCAGCAGCGAGGGATCGCGGACCCAGTACTTC
CASSEGSRTQYF
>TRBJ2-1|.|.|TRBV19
TGTGCCACCCAATCAGGGGTCCGGAATGAGCAGTTCTTC
CATQSGVRNEQFF
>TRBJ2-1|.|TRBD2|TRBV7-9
TGTGCCAGCAGCTTCTTACCCGGACTAGCGGGAGATAGTGAGCAGTTCTTC
CASSFLPGLAGDSEQFF
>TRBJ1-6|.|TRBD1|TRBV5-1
TGCGCCAGCAGCCCGGGACAGGGCCCTTCACCCCTCCACTTT
CASSPGQGPSPLHF
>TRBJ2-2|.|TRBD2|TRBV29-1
TGCAGCACCGGAACTTTAGCGGGAGGGACCGGGGAGCTGTTTTTT
CSTGTLAGGTGELFF
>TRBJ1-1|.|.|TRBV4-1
TGCGCCAGCAGCCAAGCGGGGGTAGGTCTTGGTGAAGCTTTCTTT
CASSQAGVGLGEAFF
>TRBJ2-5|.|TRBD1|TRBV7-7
TGTGCCAGCAGCTTTGGGACAGGGGAGACCCAGTACTTC
CASSFGTGETQYF
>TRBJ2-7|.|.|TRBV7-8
TGTGCCAGCAGCTTACCAGGGTCAACCTACGAGCAGTACTTC
CASSLPGSTYEQYF
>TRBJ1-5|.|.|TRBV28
TGTGCCTGCAAGGGTCAGGGGAGTCAGCCCCAGCATTTT
CACKGQGSQPQHF
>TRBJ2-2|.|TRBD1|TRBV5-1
TGCGCCAGCAGCGAAGGGGGCATCGGGGAGCTGTTTTTT
CASSEGGIGELFF
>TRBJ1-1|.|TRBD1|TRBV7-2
TGTGCCAGCACCTACCCGCCGGGACAGCAACCTTTGAACACTGAAGCTTTCTTT
CASTYPPGQQPLNTEAFF
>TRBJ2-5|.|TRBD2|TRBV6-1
TGTGCCAGCAGACTCATAGCGGGAGCCTCAGAGACCCAGTACTTC
CASRLIAGASETQYF
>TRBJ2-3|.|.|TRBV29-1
TGCAGCGTTGAGGGCACGGGCACAGATACGCAGTATTTT
CSVEGTGTDTQYF
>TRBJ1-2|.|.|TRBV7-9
TGTGCCAGCAGCCCCGGAGGGAGCGGCTACACCTTC
CASSPGGSGYTF
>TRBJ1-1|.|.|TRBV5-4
TGTGCCAGCAGCTCGGGAGGACGTCAACCGAACACTGAAGCTTTCTTT
CASSSGGRQPNTEAFF
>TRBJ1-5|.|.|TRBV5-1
TGCGCCAGCAGCTTGGCAGGGGCCCTCAATCAGCCCCAGCATTTT
CASSLAGALNQPQHF
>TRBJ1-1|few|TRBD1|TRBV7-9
TGTGCCAGCAGCCCCAGCCGGGACAGGGGAGAAGCTTTCTTT
CASSPSRDRGEAFF
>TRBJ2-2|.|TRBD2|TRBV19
TGTGCCAGTAGTAGACTAGCGGTACGAGACACCGGGGAGCTGTTTTTT
CASSRLAVRDTGELFF
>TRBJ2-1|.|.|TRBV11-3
TGTGCCAGCAGCTTACGCCTCGGAAGTGAGCAGTTCTTC
CASSLRLGSEQFF
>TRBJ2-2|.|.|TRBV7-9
TGTGCCAGCAGCTTGTTTCAGGACGCCGGGGAGCTGTTTTTT
CASSLFQDAGELFF
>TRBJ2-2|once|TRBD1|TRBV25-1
TGTGCCAGCACAGGGGGCCCCGGGGAGCTGTTTTTT
CASTGGPGELFF
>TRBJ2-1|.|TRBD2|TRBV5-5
TGTGCCAGCAGCTCCCCTGGACTAGTAATCTATGAGCAGTTCTTC
CASSSPGLVIYEQFF
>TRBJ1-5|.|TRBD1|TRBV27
TGTGCCAGCAGTTCCGGGACAGCTAATCAGCCCCAGCATTTT
CASSSGTANQPQHF
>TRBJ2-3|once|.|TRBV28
TGTGCCATCAAGTCCGGGACGCCTGCCGAGGCAGATACGCAGTATTTT
CAIKSGTPAEADTQYF
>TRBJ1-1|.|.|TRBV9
TGTGCCAGCAGCGTAGAGTGGGGACAGAACACTGAAGCTTTCTTT
CASSVEWGQNTEAFF
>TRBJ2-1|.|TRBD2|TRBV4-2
TGTGCCAGCAGCACCAGACTAGCGGGATATATCAATGAGCAGTTCTTC
CASSTRLAGYINEQFF
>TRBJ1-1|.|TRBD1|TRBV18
TGTGCCAGCACCCGGACAGGGCCGAACACTGAAGCTTTCTTT
CASTRTGPNTEAFF
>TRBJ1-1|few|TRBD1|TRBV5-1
TGCGCCAGCAGCTTGGGACCGCAGGGGGGAACTGAAGCTTTCTTT
CASSLGPQGGTEAFF
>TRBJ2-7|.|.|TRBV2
TGTGCCAGCAAAGGCAGGGTCTACGAGCAGTACTTC
CASKGRVYEQYF
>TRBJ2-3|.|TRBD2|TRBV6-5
TGTGCCAGCAGAAGTAGCGGGAGATTGCCAGATACGCAGTATTTT
CASRSSGRLPDTQYF
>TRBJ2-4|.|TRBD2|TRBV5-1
TGCGCCAGCAGCTTGGCTGGACTAGCGGGAGTTCGGGAAAACATTCAGTACTTC
CASSLAGLAGVRENIQYF
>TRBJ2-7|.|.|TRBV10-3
TGTGCCATCAGTGAGTCGATGGAGCAGTACTTC
CAISESMEQYF